These 22 T cell receptor beta chains were all obtained from the same sample, sequenced in a study of glioma-infiltrating T cells. Amplification of TCR alpha and beta CDR3 regions from RNA used iRepertoire nested multiplex PCR. MiXCR, run by TCRdb on the multiplex PCR reads, gives a single entry per CDR3 protein. The sample shows some 99,000 distinct CDR3 sequences, 20% to 25% of them seen only once. Sequencing was carried out using glioma tissue, nonneoplastic brain tissue, or PBMCs (not recorded which). The receptors were gathered from a human donor with low-grade glioma or glioblastoma, undergoing nonglioma brain surgery, or in good health (not recorded which).

The count of this clonotype is one. As DNA, the CDR3 is TGTGCCAGTAGTCATGTCGGTAATCAGCCCCAGCATTTT. As protein: CASSHVGNQPQHF. The gene calls are TRBV19 and TRBJ1-5; D unresolved. Looked up from germline, CDR1 is LNHDA and CDR2 is SQIVND (reference sequence). CDR3 length: 13 amino acids. V was shortened by 5 bases and J by 4 bases, with 9 bases between the two germline ends.

Of note for this clonotype: Mismatch with germline at one junction end may stem from a read error. This chain uses TRBV19 with TRBJ2-6, with unresolved D. This CDR3 region has 16 residues. In germline, CDR1 is LNHDA, CDR2 SQIVND (reference sequence). Here the CDR3 DNA reads TGTGCCAGTAATCAGGACCTCTACTCTAGGGCCAACGTCCTGACTTTC. Protein sequence: CASNQDLYSRANVLTF. The full variable domain, its missing parts supplied by reference TRBV19 and TRBJ2-6, is DGGITQSPKYLFRKEGQNVTLSCEQNLNHDAMYWYRQDPGQGLRLIYYSQIVNDFQKGDIAEGYSVSREKKESFPLTVTSAQKNPTAFYLCASNQDLYSRANVLTFGAGSRLTVL.

This clonotype has a handful of counts. The V gene is TRBV5-6, the J gene TRBJ1-2; D is unclear. This CDR3 contains 18 residues. Per the germline V gene, CDR1 is SGHDT and CDR2 is YYEEEE. V was pared by 4 bases and J by 4 bases, with 26 bases between. CDR3 sequence (DNA): TGTGCCAGCAGCCCCGCTTCAAGAGGGCGCGGAACTCTCTATGGCTACACCTTC. It codes for CASSPASRGRGTLYGYTF.

This clonotype was counted a few times. This sequence joins TRBV4-1 and TRBJ2-2, with 8 bases identical to TRBD1. The CDR3 loop spans 16 amino acids. In germline, CDR1 is MGHRA, CDR2 YSYEKL. J gave up 1 base and V 3 bases, and 4 bases lay outside the gene matches. Here the CDR3 reads CASSHAGTGNTGELFF. CDR3 in DNA: TGCGCCAGCAGCCATGCCGGGACAGGGAACACCGGGGAGCTGTTTTTT.

As regards this clonotype: With a much larger clone just one base away, this may be a read error. Because it lacks the conserved phenylalanine or tryptophan at the end, this CDR3 is likely a read error. The chain is built from TRBV9 and TRBJ1-1; D gene uncertain. The germline gives CDR1 SGDLS, CDR2 YYNGEE. With 0 bases removed from V and 4 bases from J, the gap between germline ends came to 13 bases. The CDR3 loop spans 15 amino acids. In DNA, the CDR3 is TGTGCCAGCAGCGTAGAGGAGGGAGGTGGCACTGAAGCTTTCTCT. Its translation is CASSVEEGGGTEAFS.

This clonotype has a count of ten or more. The V gene is TRBV3-1, the J gene TRBJ1-1, with D uncertain. CDR1 and CDR2 (germline): LGHDT, YNNKEL (reference sequence). Trimming took 1 base from V and 1 from J, leaving 10 bases between them. The CDR3 is 15 residues long. The CDR3, as DNA: TGTGCCAGCAGCCAAGTTGTGGATAGGAACACTGAAGCTTTCTTT. It yields the protein CASSQVVDRNTEAFF. The full variable domain, rest sourced from reference TRBV3-1 and TRBJ1-1, is DTAVSQTPKYLVTQMGNDKSIKCEQNLGHDTMYWYKQDSKKFLKIMFSYNNKELIINETVPNRFSPKSPDKAHLNLHINSLELGDSAVYFCASSQVVDRNTEAFFGQGTRLTVV.

The chain couples TRBV12-3 or TRBV12-4 to TRBJ1-1; D gene uncertain. Trimming left V 6 bases short and J 3 bases short, with 20 bases between. The CDR3 contains 16 residues. CDR3 protein: CASSPPIEGWDTEAFF. The CDR3 bases are TGTGCCAGCAGCCCTCCCATTGAGGGTTGGGACACTGAAGCTTTCTTT.

This clonotype was seen repeatedly, ten times or more. The V gene is TRBV6-2 or TRBV6-3, the J gene TRBJ2-2, with D tentatively TRBD2 (6 bases). V lost 2 bases, J lost 3 bases, and 16 bases lay in between. Per germline, CDR1 MNHEY and CDR2 SVGEGT. The CDR3 contains 17 residues. CDR3 sequence (DNA): TGTGCCAGCAGTTACCTAAGTACTAGCCGGTACACCGGGGAGCTGTTTTTT. This sequence encodes CASSYLSTSRYTGELFF.

This clonotype has just a few counts. The chain recombines TRBV12-5 with TRBJ2-7; D perhaps matches TRBD2 (6 bases). The CDR3 extends over 13 amino acids. The germline V and J ends were trimmed by 1 base and 12 bases, with 16 bases remaining between them. Germline CDR1 reads LGHNT; CDR2 reads FRNRAP. CDR3 bases: TGTGCTAGTGGTTTGGAGGAGGGGACTGGTGCGTACTTC. This sequence encodes CASGLEEGTGAYF.

V usage is TRBV5-1 and J usage is TRBJ2-7, with D perhaps TRBD2 (7 bases). The germline V and J ends were trimmed by 5 bases and 6 bases, with 9 bases remaining between them. This CDR3 comprises 11 residues. Per the germline V gene, CDR1 is SGHRS and CDR2 is YFSETQ. CDR3 amino acids: CASRGGAEQYF. Here the CDR3 DNA reads TGCGCCAGCAGGGGGGGGGCCGAGCAGTACTTC.

This clonotype was counted ten times or more. This sequence joins TRBV27 and TRBJ1-5; 7 bases are shared with TRBD1. The V gene's germline CDR1 is MNHEY and CDR2 SMNVEV (reference sequence). This CDR3 spans 13 amino acids. Trimming took 7 bases from V and 4 from J; bases not matched to a gene: 4. The CDR3 loop is CASMTGSNQPQHF. CDR3 nucleotide sequence: TGTGCCAGCATGACAGGGTCGAATCAGCCCCAGCATTTT.

This clonotype was counted at least ten times. The rearrangement links TRBV25-1 to TRBJ2-1, with D perhaps TRBD1 (6 bases). The CDR3 extends over 12 amino acids. Trimming shortened V by 6 bases and J by 12 bases, and 15 bases separated the two germline ends. Germline lookup yields CDR1 MGHDK and CDR2 SYGVNS. Here the CDR3 reads CASSAQGTRQFF. In DNA, the CDR3 is TGTGCCAGCAGCGCGCAGGGGACGAGGCAGTTCTTC. The complete variable domain, with remaining parts taken from reference TRBV25-1 and TRBJ2-1, reads EADIYQTPRYLVIGTGKKITLECSQTMGHDKMYWYQQDPGMELHLIHYSYGVNSTEKGDLSSESTVSRIRTEHFPLTLESARPSHTSQYLCASSAQGTRQFFGPGTRLTVL.

This clonotype was recorded many times. The chain uses TRBV19 and TRBJ2-7; TRBD2 agrees at 7 bases. The ends lost 6 bases at V and 3 bases at J; junction bases unmatched: 11. The CDR3 contains 15 residues. CDR1 and CDR2 (germline): LNHDA, SQIVND (reference sequence). CDR3 DNA: TGTGCCAGTAGGCGACTAGCTTCTAGCCACTACGAGCAGTACTTC. As protein: CASRRLASSHYEQYF. Based on the CDR3 plus reference TRBV19 and TRBJ2-7, the full variable domain is DGGITQSPKYLFRKEGQNVTLSCEQNLNHDAMYWYRQDPGQGLRLIYYSQIVNDFQKGDIAEGYSVSREKKESFPLTVTSAQKNPTAFYLCASRRLASSHYEQYFGPGTRLTVT.

At least ten counts were recorded for this clonotype. The gene calls are TRBV19 and TRBJ2-3; the D is unclear. V lost 3 bases, J lost 3 bases, and 4 bases lay in between. CDR1 and CDR2 (germline): LNHDA, SQIVND (reference sequence). This CDR3 comprises 12 residues. The CDR3 sequence is CASSIRTDTQYF. CDR3 in DNA: TGTGCCAGTAGTATCCGGACAGATACGCAGTATTTT.

This clonotype was observed a few times. The genes are TRBV5-5 and TRBJ2-1, with D perhaps TRBD1 (5 bases). Germline CDR1 is SGHKS and CDR2 is YYEKEE (reference sequence). Between the trimmed V and J ends, which lost 4 bases and 0 bases, there was a span of 11 bases. CDR3 length: 15 amino acids. CDR3 in amino acids: CASSPGQGSYNEQFF. CDR3 DNA: TGTGCCAGCAGCCCAGGTCAGGGCTCCTACAATGAGCAGTTCTTC.

The CDR3, as DNA: TGTGCCAGCAGTTACCCCACCCGAGGTGAAAAACTGTTTTTT. It codes for CASSYPTRGEKLFF. The rearrangement joins TRBV6-2 or TRBV6-3 to TRBJ1-4; D gene unclear. Deletions cut 2 bases from V and 7 bases from J, with 11 bases between. This CDR3 has 14 residues. Germline V gene sequence: CDR1 MNHEY, CDR2 SVGEGT.

This clonotype was detected many times. The chain employs TRBV7-9 and TRBJ1-2; D is ambiguous. The length of the CDR3 is 12 residues. Between the trimmed V and J ends, which lost 7 bases and 7 bases, there was a span of 13 bases. Germline V gene sequence: CDR1 SEHNR, CDR2 FQNEAQ (reference sequence). This CDR3 is CASTRESGGYTF. The CDR3 bases are TGTGCCAGCACCCGCGAGTCGGGTGGCTACACCTTC. Full variable domain (remainder filled in from reference TRBV7-9 and TRBJ1-2): DTGVSQNPRHKITKRGQNVTFRCDPISEHNRLYWYRQTLGQGPEFLTYFQNEAQLEKSRLLSDRFSAERPKGSFSTLEIQRTEQGDSAMYLCASTRESGGYTFGSGTRLTVV.

This clonotype was counted at least ten times. The junction departs from the called germline gene at one end, perhaps through a read error. V gene TRBV6-2 or TRBV6-3 combines with J gene TRBJ2-7; the match to TRBD1 covers 8 bases. The germline gives CDR1 MNHEY, CDR2 SVGEGT. The CDR3 contains 12 residues. The CDR3 DNA sequence: TGTGCCAGCAGTTCTCCCCCCGGGACAGGAGACTTC. Protein product: CASSSPPGTGDF.

This clonotype was seen a handful of times. This chain connects TRBV13 to TRBJ2-7, with TRBD1 matching 7 bases. The CDR3 length is 15 residues. The V gene end was trimmed by 6 bases and the J gene end by 5 bases; junction bases not matched to a gene: 13. The germline V gene encodes CDR1 PRHDT and CDR2 FYEKMQ (reference sequence). In DNA, the CDR3 is TGTGCCAGCAGTCGTACAGGGGCGAAAAGGCACGAGCAGTACTTC. This translates into CASSRTGAKRHEQYF.

In this sample, this clonotype turned up many times. V gene TRBV5-1 combines with J gene TRBJ2-3; D is unclear. This CDR3 contains 14 residues. Trimming left V 0 bases short and J 0 bases short, with 5 bases between. Germline loops: CDR1 SGHRS, CDR2 YFSETQ. The CDR3 sequence: CASSLAPSTDTQYF. The CDR3 DNA follows: TGCGCCAGCAGCTTGGCTCCGAGCACAGATACGCAGTATTTT. The entire variable domain, with the rest obtained from reference TRBV5-1 and TRBJ2-3, is as follows: KAGVTQTPRYLIKTRGQQVTLSCSPISGHRSVSWYQQTPGQGLQFLFEYFSETQRNKGNFPGRFSGRQFSNSRSEMNVSTLELGDSALYLCASSLAPSTDTQYFGPGTRLTVL.

Ten or more counts support this clonotype. The chain is built from TRBV7-9 and TRBJ1-1; D not certain. The germline V gene has CDR1 SEHNR and CDR2 FQNEAQ (reference sequence). There are 13 residues in the CDR3. V lost 7 bases, J lost 1 base, and 10 bases lay in between. CDR3 sequence (DNA): TGTGCCAGCAAGCTTAATCCGAACACTGAAGCTTTCTTT. Protein product: CASKLNPNTEAFF.

The sample holds a few counts of this clonotype. The chain employs TRBV14 and TRBJ2-7, with TRBD1 identical over 9 bases. The CDR3 is 14 residues long. Germline V lookup: CDR1 SGHDN, CDR2 FVKESK. J was trimmed by 7 bases and V by 4 bases; bases with no gene match: 8. CDR3 nucleotides: TGTGCCAGCAGCCCCGGGACAGGGTGGGAAGAGCAGTACTTC. Protein sequence: CASSPGTGWEEQYF.